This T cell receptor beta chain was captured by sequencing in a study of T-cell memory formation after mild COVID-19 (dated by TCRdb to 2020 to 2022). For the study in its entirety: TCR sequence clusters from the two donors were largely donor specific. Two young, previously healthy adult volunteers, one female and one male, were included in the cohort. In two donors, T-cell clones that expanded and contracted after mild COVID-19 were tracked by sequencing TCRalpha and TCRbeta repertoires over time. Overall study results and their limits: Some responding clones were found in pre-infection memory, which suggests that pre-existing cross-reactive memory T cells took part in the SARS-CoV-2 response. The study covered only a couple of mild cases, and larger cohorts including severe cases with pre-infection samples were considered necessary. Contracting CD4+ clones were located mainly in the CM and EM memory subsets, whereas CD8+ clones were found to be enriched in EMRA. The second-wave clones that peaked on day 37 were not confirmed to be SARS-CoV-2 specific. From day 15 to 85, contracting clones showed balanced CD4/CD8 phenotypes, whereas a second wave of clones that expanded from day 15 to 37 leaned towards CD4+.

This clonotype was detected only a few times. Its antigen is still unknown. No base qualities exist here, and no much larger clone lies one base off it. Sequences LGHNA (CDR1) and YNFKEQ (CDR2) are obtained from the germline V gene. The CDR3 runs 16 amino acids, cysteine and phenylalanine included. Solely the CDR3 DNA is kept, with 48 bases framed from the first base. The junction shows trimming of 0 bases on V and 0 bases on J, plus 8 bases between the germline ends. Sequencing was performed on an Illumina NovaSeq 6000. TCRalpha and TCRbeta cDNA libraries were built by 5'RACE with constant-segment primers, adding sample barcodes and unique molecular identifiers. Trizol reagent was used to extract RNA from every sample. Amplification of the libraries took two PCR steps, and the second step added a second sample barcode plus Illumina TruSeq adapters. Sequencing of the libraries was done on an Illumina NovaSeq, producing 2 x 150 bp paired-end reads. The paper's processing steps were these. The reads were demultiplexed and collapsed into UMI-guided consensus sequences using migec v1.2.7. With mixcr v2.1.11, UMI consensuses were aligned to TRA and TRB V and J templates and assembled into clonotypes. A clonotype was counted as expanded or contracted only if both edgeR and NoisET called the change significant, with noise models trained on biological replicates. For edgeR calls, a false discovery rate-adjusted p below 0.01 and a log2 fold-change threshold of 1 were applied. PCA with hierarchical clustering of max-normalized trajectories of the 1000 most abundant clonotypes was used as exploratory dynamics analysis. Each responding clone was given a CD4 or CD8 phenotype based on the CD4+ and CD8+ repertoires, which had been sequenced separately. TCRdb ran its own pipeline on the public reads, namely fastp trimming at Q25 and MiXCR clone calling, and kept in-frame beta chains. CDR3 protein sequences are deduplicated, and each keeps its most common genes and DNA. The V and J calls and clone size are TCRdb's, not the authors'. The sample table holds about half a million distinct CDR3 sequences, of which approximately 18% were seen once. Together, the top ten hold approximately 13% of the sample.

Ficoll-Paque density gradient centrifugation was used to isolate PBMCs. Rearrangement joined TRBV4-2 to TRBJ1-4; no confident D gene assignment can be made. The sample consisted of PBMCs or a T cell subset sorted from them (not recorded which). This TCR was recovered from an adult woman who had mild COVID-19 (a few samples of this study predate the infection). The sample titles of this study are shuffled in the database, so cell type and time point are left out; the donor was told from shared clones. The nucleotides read TGTGCCAGCAGCCAAGATCCGGGAGCAACTAATGAAAAACTGTTTTTT. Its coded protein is CASSQDPGATNEKLFF.